The rows below give T cell receptor beta chains drawn from one sample of a study of T cells in Graves' hyperthyroidism and ophthalmopathy. TCRdb processed the multiplex PCR reads anew with MiXCR; each CDR3 protein has one entry. The sample has 300,000 to 450,000 distinct CDR3 sequences; 25% are singletons. Sequenced material: blood. The source is a man between 45 and 60 years old with Graves' hyperthyroidism. The CDR3 runs from the conserved cysteine through the conserved F or W. Fields, in order: V gene, clone size, D gene, J gene, CDR3 protein, CDR3 DNA. A D gene is named only where the DNA matches it firmly. Not all rows give a size; the values are once, few, many and, for expanded clones, a class.

v_gene: TRBV5-1; abundance: few; d_gene: .; j_gene: TRBJ1-2; CDR3aa: CASSLAGTEYGYTF; CDR3nt: TGCGCCAGCAGCTTGGCTGGGACGGAATATGGCTACACCTTC
v_gene: TRBV7-9; abundance: many; d_gene: .; j_gene: TRBJ2-7; CDR3aa: CASSSTGRGEQYF; CDR3nt: TGTGCCAGCAGCTCGACAGGGAGGGGCGAGCAGTACTTC
v_gene: TRBV6-2/TRBV6-3; abundance: .; d_gene: .; j_gene: TRBJ1-5; CDR3aa: CASSVPGQPGGRQPQHF; CDR3nt: TGTGCCAGCAGTGTCCCGGGCCAACCGGGAGGCCGTCAGCCCCAGCATTTT
v_gene: TRBV29-1; abundance: many; d_gene: .; j_gene: TRBJ1-1; CDR3aa: CSAGNTEAFF; CDR3nt: TGCAGCGCCGGAAACACTGAAGCTTTCTTT
v_gene: TRBV20-1; abundance: many; d_gene: TRBD2; j_gene: TRBJ2-3; CDR3aa: CSLKRERTDTQYF; CDR3nt: TGCAGTCTCAAGCGGGAGCGGACAGATACGCAGTATTTT
v_gene: TRBV19; abundance: .; d_gene: .; j_gene: TRBJ2-2; CDR3aa: CASSRGGGRNTGELFF; CDR3nt: TGTGCCTCCTCAAGGGGGGGCGGGAGGAACACCGGGGAGCTGTTTTTT
v_gene: TRBV12-5; abundance: few; d_gene: TRBD2; j_gene: TRBJ2-3; CDR3aa: CASASRGTSSYIADTQYF; CDR3nt: TGTGCTAGTGCCTCTCGTGGGACTAGCTCATACATCGCAGATACGCAGTATTTT
v_gene: TRBV5-5; abundance: .; d_gene: .; j_gene: TRBJ1-1; CDR3aa: CASSLEVWGAQTEAFF; CDR3nt: TGTGCCAGCAGCTTGGAGGTTTGGGGGGCGCAGACTGAAGCTTTCTTT
v_gene: TRBV3-1; abundance: .; d_gene: .; j_gene: TRBJ2-2; CDR3aa: CASSQGPNGGGELFF; CDR3nt: TGTGCCAGCAGCCAAGGCCCGAATGGAGGCGGGGAGCTGTTTTTT
v_gene: TRBV11-1; abundance: .; d_gene: TRBD1; j_gene: TRBJ1-6; CDR3aa: CASSLLGQGSSPLHF; CDR3nt: TGTGCCAGCAGCTTACTGGGACAGGGAAGTTCACCCCTCCACTTT
v_gene: TRBV10-3; abundance: .; d_gene: .; j_gene: TRBJ2-5; CDR3aa: CAISDRGETQYF; CDR3nt: TGTGCCATCAGTGACCGGGGGGAGACCCAGTACTTC
v_gene: TRBV25-1; abundance: .; d_gene: .; j_gene: TRBJ1-2; CDR3aa: CASSDGTEYGYTF; CDR3nt: TGTGCCAGCAGTGACGGGACGGAATATGGCTACACCTTC
v_gene: TRBV19; abundance: .; d_gene: .; j_gene: TRBJ2-3; CDR3aa: CASSQSRDAGTDTQYF; CDR3nt: TGTGCCAGTAGTCAATCCCGGGACGCCGGGACAGATACGCAGTATTTT
v_gene: TRBV7-3; abundance: few; d_gene: .; j_gene: TRBJ2-2; CDR3aa: CASSSLGQSGELFF; CDR3nt: TGTGCCAGCAGCTCGTTGGGTCAATCCGGGGAGCTGTTTTTT
v_gene: TRBV28; abundance: few; d_gene: TRBD2; j_gene: TRBJ2-1; CDR3aa: CASSSSGRSGEQFF; CDR3nt: TGTGCCAGCAGTTCCAGCGGGAGATCGGGTGAGCAGTTCTTC
v_gene: TRBV20-1; abundance: many; d_gene: .; j_gene: TRBJ2-7; CDR3aa: CSASGNPTYEQYF; CDR3nt: TGCAGTGCTAGCGGCAACCCCACCTACGAGCAGTACTTC
v_gene: TRBV28; abundance: few; d_gene: TRBD1; j_gene: TRBJ2-7; CDR3aa: CASSNNRGPTYEQYF; CDR3nt: TGTGCCAGCAGTAACAACAGGGGGCCTACCTACGAGCAGTACTTC
v_gene: TRBV5-1; abundance: few; d_gene: TRBD1; j_gene: TRBJ2-2; CDR3aa: CASSQPPGQGAIGELFF; CDR3nt: TGCGCCAGCAGCCAACCACCGGGACAGGGGGCGATCGGGGAGCTGTTTTTT
v_gene: TRBV2; abundance: .; d_gene: TRBD2; j_gene: TRBJ2-7; CDR3aa: CASNPGTSEEQYF; CDR3nt: TGTGCCAGCAATCCCGGGACTAGTGAAGAGCAGTACTTC
v_gene: TRBV7-2; abundance: few; d_gene: TRBD2; j_gene: TRBJ2-7; CDR3aa: CASSKTSGAYEQYF; CDR3nt: TGTGCCAGCAGCAAGACTAGCGGGGCCTACGAGCAGTACTTC
v_gene: TRBV12-3/TRBV12-4; abundance: many; d_gene: TRBD2; j_gene: TRBJ2-7; CDR3aa: CASSQAGVGDEQYF; CDR3nt: TGTGCCAGCAGTCAAGCGGGGGTAGGGGACGAGCAGTACTTC
v_gene: TRBV13; abundance: few; d_gene: TRBD2; j_gene: TRBJ2-7; CDR3aa: CASSLGGLAATYEQYF; CDR3nt: TGTGCCAGCAGCTTAGGGGGCCTAGCGGCCACCTACGAGCAGTACTTC
v_gene: TRBV29-1; abundance: many; d_gene: .; j_gene: TRBJ1-1; CDR3aa: CSVGTGEAFF; CDR3nt: TGCAGCGTCGGGACCGGTGAAGCTTTCTTT
v_gene: TRBV4-1; abundance: .; d_gene: TRBD2; j_gene: TRBJ2-5; CDR3aa: CASSGLAEYQETQYF; CDR3nt: TGCGCCAGCAGTGGGCTAGCGGAGTACCAAGAGACCCAGTACTTC
v_gene: TRBV3-1; abundance: few; d_gene: TRBD1; j_gene: TRBJ1-2; CDR3aa: CASSQVGGTYGYTF; CDR3nt: TGTGCCAGCAGCCAAGTAGGGGGCACCTATGGCTACACCTTC
v_gene: TRBV3-1; abundance: many; d_gene: TRBD2; j_gene: TRBJ2-5; CDR3aa: CASSPGEIAGVDETQYF; CDR3nt: TGTGCCAGCAGCCCGGGGGAAATAGCGGGAGTGGATGAGACCCAGTACTTC
v_gene: TRBV20-1; abundance: few; d_gene: .; j_gene: TRBJ2-7; CDR3aa: CSARQGSYEQYF; CDR3nt: TGCAGTGCTAGGCAGGGGTCGTACGAGCAGTACTTC
v_gene: TRBV18; abundance: many; d_gene: .; j_gene: TRBJ1-1; CDR3aa: CASSPNSLGTEAFF; CDR3nt: TGTGCCAGCTCACCAAACAGCCTGGGCACTGAAGCTTTCTTT
v_gene: TRBV5-1; abundance: .; d_gene: .; j_gene: TRBJ2-1; CDR3aa: CASKLDGTTYNEQFF; CDR3nt: TGCGCCAGCAAGCTTGACGGGACCACCTACAATGAGCAGTTCTTC
v_gene: TRBV19; abundance: .; d_gene: TRBD1; j_gene: TRBJ1-2; CDR3aa: CASRATDREGYGYTF; CDR3nt: TGTGCCAGCAGGGCCACAGACAGGGAAGGCTATGGCTACACCTTC
v_gene: TRBV3-1; abundance: .; d_gene: TRBD1; j_gene: TRBJ1-2; CDR3aa: CASSQDTGGHYGYTF; CDR3nt: TGTGCCAGCAGCCAAGATACAGGGGGACACTATGGCTACACCTTC
v_gene: TRBV20-1; abundance: once; d_gene: .; j_gene: TRBJ1-2; CDR3aa: CSARVGGAPGYTF; CDR3nt: TGCAGTGCTAGAGTTGGAGGGGCTCCTGGCTACACCTTC